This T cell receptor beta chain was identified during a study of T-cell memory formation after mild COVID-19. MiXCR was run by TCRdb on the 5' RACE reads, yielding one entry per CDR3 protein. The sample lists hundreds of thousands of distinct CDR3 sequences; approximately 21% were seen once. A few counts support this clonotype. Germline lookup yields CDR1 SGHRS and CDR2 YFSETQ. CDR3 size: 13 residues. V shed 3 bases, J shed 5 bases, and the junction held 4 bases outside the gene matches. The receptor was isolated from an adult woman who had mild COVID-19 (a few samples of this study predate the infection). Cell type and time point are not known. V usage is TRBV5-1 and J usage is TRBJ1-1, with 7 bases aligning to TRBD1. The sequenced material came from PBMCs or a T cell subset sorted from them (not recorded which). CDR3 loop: CASSSLGQTEAFF. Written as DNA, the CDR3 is TGCGCCAGCAGCTCGCTGGGACAGACTGAAGCTTTCTTT. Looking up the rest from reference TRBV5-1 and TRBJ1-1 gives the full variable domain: KAGVTQTPRYLIKTRGQQVTLSCSPISGHRSVSWYQQTPGQGLQFLFEYFSETQRNKGNFPGRFSGRQFSNSRSEMNVSTLELGDSALYLCASSSLGQTEAFFGQGTRLTVV.